This T cell receptor beta chain was sequenced during a study of T cell responses to AZD1222 COVID-19 vaccine. Study information: Pooled in the analysis were second doses at about 4 or about 12 weeks. Study outcomes and limitations: Spike-specific TCR breadth and depth grew following two AZD1222 doses.

Concerning this clone itself: What it binds is unknown.

Repertoires were generated with immunoSEQ multiplex PCR, while TCRdb's copy carries only in-frame clones and drops some. The data show about 97,000 clones, approximately 90% seen once. Unmatched junction bases numbered 6, after V lost 4 bases and J lost 2 bases. The length of the CDR3 is 15 residues. Germline CDR1 SGHRS, CDR2 YFSETQ. The sequencing here drew on peripheral blood, taken on day 0 of AZD1222 vaccination. V and J are TRBV5-1 and TRBJ2-3; 8 positions agree with TRBD2. This clonotype was sampled from an adult in good health. CDR3 loop: CASSPTSVNTDTQYF. The DNA of the CDR3 is TGCGCCAGCAGCCCGACTAGCGTTAACACAGATACGCAGTATTTT.